The 26 T cell receptor beta chains below were found in one sample sequenced in a study of T-cell memory formation after mild COVID-19. TCRdb reprocessed the 5' RACE reads with MiXCR, giving one entry per CDR3 protein. Found here are more than 150,000 distinct CDR3 sequences, roughly 11% of them singletons; the top ten hold less than 4%. The sample was PBMCs or a T cell subset sorted from them (not recorded which). The receptors stem from a man between 18 and 29 years old who had mild COVID-19 (a few samples of this study predate the infection). Cell type and time point are not known.

The chain uses TRBV9 and TRBJ2-3; D tentatively reads TRBD1 or TRBD2 (6 bases each). The V end was cut by 5 bases, the J end by 10 bases, with 11 bases between. Germline V gene sequence: CDR1 SGDLS, CDR2 YYNGEE. CDR3 size: 11 residues. The DNA of the CDR3 is TGTGCCAGCAGACGGGGGCCAGCGCAGTATTTT. Translation gives CASRRGPAQYF.

The table lists this clonotype with many counts. The chain is built from TRBV18 and TRBJ1-1; no reliable D call. The V gene's germline CDR1 is KGHSH and CDR2 LQKENI. V lost 0 bases to trimming and J lost 0 bases, with 2 bases between them. The CDR3 totals 13 residues. For the CDR3, the DNA is TGTGCCAGCTCACCACCGGTGAACACTGAAGCTTTCTTT. Amino acid sequence: CASSPPVNTEAFF.

This chain uses TRBV10-3 with TRBJ2-2; D is possibly TRBD1 (6 bases). The CDR3 runs 14 residues. Germline CDR1 reads ENHRY; CDR2 reads SYGVKD. V lost 2 bases and J 5 bases, leaving 9 bases between the germline ends. The CDR3, as DNA: TGTGCCATCAGTGAGCGGACAGCTACCGGGGAGCTGTTTTTT. Amino acids: CAISERTATGELFF.

The chain recombines TRBV20-1 with TRBJ2-7, with D possibly matching TRBD2 (5 bases). V lost 6 bases, J lost 4 bases, and 13 bases lay in between. Germline CDR1 DFQATT, CDR2 SNEGSKA (reference sequence). The CDR3 spans 12 residues. CDR3 sequence (DNA): TGCAGTGCCAAGACTACTACGTACGAGCAGTACGTC. Amino acid sequence: CSAKTTTYEQYV.

DNA of the CDR3: TGTGCCAGCAGTTACGGCGCAGGGCCCGACGAGCAGTACTTC. Translated, it gives CASSYGAGPDEQYF. The chain has TRBV6-5 and TRBJ2-7, with D possibly being TRBD1 (5 bases). CDR3 length equals 14 residues. V lost 2 bases to trimming and J lost 5 bases, with 13 bases between them. The germline CDR1 and CDR2 sequences are MNHEY and SVGAGI.

This clonotype was detected only a few times. The chain links TRBV5-5 to TRBJ2-5, with TRBD1 matching 7 bases. Losses at the gene ends were 0 bases for V and 4 bases for J; bases not matched to a gene: 3. Germline V gives CDR1 SGHKS, CDR2 YYEKEE (reference sequence). The CDR3 sequence is 14 residues long. For the CDR3, the DNA is TGTGCCAGCAGCTTGGCCTGGACAGGAGAGACCCAGTACTTC. Its protein is CASSLAWTGETQYF.

This clonotype showed up just a few times. J is TRBJ1-1 and V is TRBV20-1; the match to TRBD1 covers 9 bases. The V segment lost 3 bases and the J segment 8 bases; nucleotides outside the gene matches: 4. This CDR3 is built from 12 residues. Per germline, CDR1 DFQATT and CDR2 SNEGSKA (reference sequence). The CDR3 sequence: CSARTGGSEAFF. The CDR3 nucleotides are TGCAGTGCTAGGACAGGGGGTTCCGAAGCTTTCTTT.

This clonotype turned up a few times. The chain links TRBV19 to TRBJ2-3; possibly TRBD2 for D (5 bases). Germline assignment: CDR1 LNHDA and CDR2 SQIVND (reference sequence). This CDR3 region has 11 residues. Trimming pared 9 bases from V and 8 bases from J, leaving 12 bases between. CDR3 protein: CASLTSSTQYF. The CDR3 nucleotides are TGTGCCAGCCTTACTAGTAGTACGCAGTATTTT.

V is TRBV5-1 and J is TRBJ1-6; D gene uncertain. The V gene lost 7 bases and the J gene lost 5 bases, with 7 bases spanning the gap. Germline assignment: CDR1 SGHRS and CDR2 YFSETQ. This CDR3 contains 12 residues. CDR3: CASQADNSPLHF. Here the CDR3 DNA reads TGCGCCAGCCAAGCCGATAATTCACCCCTCCACTTT.

The chain combines TRBV7-3 with TRBJ2-3, with TRBD2 matching over 9 bases. The CDR3 is 16 residues long. With 4 bases clipped from V and 0 bases from J, the junction kept 5 bases outside the gene matches. Per germline, CDR1 SGHTA and CDR2 FQGTGA. DNA of the CDR3: TGTGCCAGCAGCTCTCTAGCGGGGACTAGCACAGATACGCAGTATTTT. As protein: CASSSLAGTSTDTQYF. Full variable domain (rest looked up from reference TRBV7-3 and TRBJ2-3): GAGVSQTPSNKVTEKGKYVELRCDPISGHTALYWYRQSLGQGPEFLIYFQGTGAADDSGLPNDRFFAVRPEGSVSTLKIQRTERGDSAVYLCASSSLAGTSTDTQYFGPGTRLTVL.

The J gene is TRBJ1-2, the V gene TRBV5-4; D not resolved. The ends were cut back, 4 bases at V and 3 bases at J, with 13 bases in the middle. The CDR3 loop spans 14 amino acids. The germline V gene has CDR1 SGHNT and CDR2 YYREEE (reference sequence). The CDR3 reads CASSPALDHYGYTF. Here the CDR3 DNA reads TGTGCCAGCAGCCCCGCGCTGGATCACTATGGCTACACCTTC.

V usage is TRBV23-1 and J usage is TRBJ1-4; no firm D call. TRBV23-1 is an open reading frame whose function is uncertain. This CDR3 spans 18 amino acids. V dropped 3 bases and J dropped 4 bases, with 21 bases sitting between them. The CDR3 loop is CASSHTRQSFEGNEKLFF. DNA for the CDR3: TGCGCCAGCAGTCACACCCGTCAGTCCTTCGAGGGTAATGAAAAACTGTTTTTT.

This clonotype was seen at least ten times. The chain joins TRBV6-1 to TRBJ2-7; 7 nucleotides match TRBD1. The CDR3 is made up of 14 amino acids. Trimming took 6 bases from V and 0 from J; bases not matched to a gene: 5. Germline assignment: CDR1 MNHNS and CDR2 SASEGT. CDR3 sequence reads: CASRTGFHSYEQYV. The CDR3 nucleotides read TGTGCCAGCAGGACAGGGTTCCACTCCTACGAGCAGTACGTC.

This clonotype was detected a few times. This chain joins TRBV27 and TRBJ2-4; 7 bases are a match to TRBD1. The V gene end was trimmed by 4 bases and the J gene end by 9 bases; junction bases not matched to a gene: 9. The CDR3 totals 14 residues. Germline CDR1 reads MNHEY; CDR2 reads SMNVEV (reference sequence). CDR3 in DNA: TGTGCCAGCAGTTCCCACGACAGGGCCGGCATTCAGTACTTC. This encodes CASSSHDRAGIQYF.

The chain employs TRBV5-6 and TRBJ2-7; either TRBD1 or TRBD2 may fit D (7 bases each). Germline CDR1 and CDR2: SGHDT and YYEEEE. The CDR3 totals 14 residues. The V gene lost 1 base and the J gene lost 5 bases, with 13 bases spanning the gap. The DNA for the CDR3 is TGTGCCAGCAGCTTGACAGGGGAGGGAGACGAGCAGTACGTC. Encoded protein: CASSLTGEGDEQYV.

The chain is built from TRBV11-1 and TRBJ2-1; maybe TRBD2 (5 bases). V dropped 5 bases and J dropped 7 bases, with 18 bases sitting between them. This CDR3 has 15 residues. Germline lookup yields CDR1 SGHAT and CDR2 FQDESV (reference sequence). CDR3 protein: CASSVPDVRGNEQFF. The DNA for the CDR3 is TGTGCCAGCAGCGTGCCGGACGTAAGAGGGAATGAGCAGTTCTTC.

The chain recombines TRBV12-3 or TRBV12-4 with TRBJ2-2; D remains ambiguous. V was trimmed by 3 bases and J by 1 base, leaving 9 bases between them. The CDR3 is made up of 15 amino acids. The CDR3: CASSLLTGNTGELFF. The CDR3 nucleotides read TGTGCCAGCAGTTTGTTAACGGGGAACACCGGGGAGCTGTTTTTT.

This clonotype was counted many times. This chain uses TRBV2 with TRBJ2-3; D unclear. CDR1 and CDR2 (germline): SNHLY, FYNNEI. With 6 bases removed from V and 4 bases from J, the gap between germline ends came to 8 bases. This CDR3 has 12 residues. As DNA, the CDR3 is TGTGCCAGCAGGGAACTCGCAGATACGCAGTATTTT. Its translation is CASRELADTQYF. Full variable domain (rest looked up from reference TRBV2 and TRBJ2-3): EPEVTQTPSHQVTQMGQEVILRCVPISNHLYFYWYRQILGQKVEFLVSFYNNEISEKSEIFDDQFSVERPDGSNFTLKIRSTKLEDSAMYFCASRELADTQYFGPGTRLTVL.

In this sample, this clonotype turned up a few times. This rearrangement joins TRBV5-1 to TRBJ2-5; D gene unclear. This CDR3 comprises 14 residues. Deletions cut 0 bases from V and 2 bases from J, with 8 bases between. Germline V gene data show CDR1 as SGHRS and CDR2 as YFSETQ. The CDR3 region is CASSLDTPQETQYF. Written as DNA, the CDR3 is TGCGCCAGCAGCTTGGATACGCCGCAAGAGACCCAGTACTTC.

In its sample, this clonotype was seen many times. The V gene is TRBV4-3, the J gene TRBJ2-2; D unresolved. There are 17 residues in the CDR3. From germline, CDR1 is LGHNA and CDR2 YSLEER. Trimming removed 0 bases at V and 0 bases at J, with 11 bases between. CDR3 DNA: TGCGCCAGCAGCCAAGATCCCCCGAGGACGAACACCGGGGAGCTGTTTTTT. The encoded protein is CASSQDPPRTNTGELFF.

This sequence joins TRBV12-3 or TRBV12-4 and TRBJ2-3; 12 nucleotides align to TRBD2. V was clipped by 3 bases and J by 6 bases; unmatched bases: 13. There are 18 residues in the CDR3. The DNA for the CDR3 is TGTGCCAGCAGTTTTGTAGGACTAGCGGGGAGAGGGGGGGATACGCAGTATTTT. Its protein product is CASSFVGLAGRGGDTQYF.

The table lists this clonotype with many counts. The chain uses TRBV29-1 and TRBJ2-3; D call uncertain. This CDR3 has 13 residues. The V gene lost 4 bases and the J gene lost 1 base, with 9 bases spanning the gap. Germline lookup yields CDR1 SQVTM and CDR2 ANQGSEA. The CDR3 DNA is TGCAGCGTTGGTCGCGCTCGCACAGATACGCAGTATTTT. Translating it yields CSVGRARTDTQYF.

This clonotype was detected only a few times. This chain joins TRBV18 and TRBJ1-5; D perhaps matches TRBD1 (5 bases). Trimming stripped 3 bases from V and 7 bases from J, with 16 bases between. Germline V gene sequence: CDR1 KGHSH, CDR2 LQKENI. The CDR3 has 15 residues. CDR3 sequence (DNA): TGTGCCAGCTCACCCCGTCCAGTCGAGGGGCAGCCCCAGCATTTT. Translation gives CASSPRPVEGQPQHF. The whole variable domain, filled in from reference TRBV18 and TRBJ1-5, reads NAGVMQNPRHLVRRRGQEARLRCSPMKGHSHVYWYRQLPEEGLKFMVYLQKENIIDESGMPKERFSAEFPKEGPSILRIQQVVRGDSAAYFCASSPRPVEGQPQHFGDGTRLSIL.

The genes are TRBV7-2 and TRBJ2-4; a weak D match, TRBD1 (6 bases). Trimming took 1 base from V and 6 from J, leaving 10 bases between them. Germline values: CDR1 SGHTA, CDR2 FQGNSA. The CDR3 length is 14 residues. This CDR3 is CASSLGGLGNIQYF. CDR3 DNA sequence: TGTGCCAGCAGCTTAGGGGGGCTAGGAAACATTCAGTACTTC. Filled out from reference TRBV7-2 and TRBJ2-4, the complete variable domain reads GAGVSQSPSNKVTEKGKDVELRCDPISGHTALYWYRQSLGQGLEFLIYFQGNSAPDKSGLPSDRFSAERTGGSVSTLTIQRTQQEDSAVYLCASSLGGLGNIQYFGAGTRLSVL.

V and J are TRBV7-6 and TRBJ2-6; a weak D match, TRBD2 (6 bases). Germline CDR1 is SGHVS and CDR2 is FNYEAQ. The CDR3 extends over 17 amino acids. The V gene lost 6 bases and the J gene lost 0 bases, with 15 bases spanning the gap. CDR3 nucleotides: TGTGCCAGCAGAGCCGGGAGCACACACTCTGGGGCCAACGTCCTGACTTTC. Translated: CASRAGSTHSGANVLTF.

This clonotype was found a few times. The gene calls are TRBV28 and TRBJ1-5; D is perhaps TRBD1 (5 bases). V was clipped by 5 bases and J by 4 bases, with 21 bases between them. Per the germline V gene, CDR1 is MDHEN and CDR2 is SYDVKM. The CDR3 sequence is 17 residues long. The DNA for the CDR3 is TGTGCCAGCAGTGGGCGGTCCCATTTGAGGGGTAATCAGCCCCAGCATTTT. Encoded protein: CASSGRSHLRGNQPQHF.